The 31 T cell receptor beta chains below all came from one sample that was sequenced in a study of post-analysis software for immune sequencing data. Study-wide points: About 5 TRBV segments occurring more often in patients than controls included TRBV5-6, TRBV5-1 and TRBV20-1.

Antigen specificity for these receptors is unknown. Unique molecular identifiers tagged the TCR beta cDNA libraries. TCRdb redid the calling of the PCR reads with MiXCR, one entry per CDR3 protein. The data hold about 770,000 distinct CDR3 sequences, with roughly 46% observed a single time. Sequencing was performed on blood. Receptors were obtained from a girl under 18 with multiple sclerosis.

The chain has TRBV9 and TRBJ1-1, with D hard to call. Germline CDR1 and CDR2: SGDLS and YYNGEE. V was trimmed by 0 bases and J by 1 base, leaving 13 bases between them. The CDR3 runs to 16 residues. The CDR3: CASSVVQSAGNTEAFF. The CDR3 nucleotides are TGTGCCAGCAGCGTAGTACAGTCAGCGGGGAACACTGAAGCTTTCTTT.

This clonotype was detected a few times. The rearrangement uses TRBV29-1 and TRBJ2-3; tentatively, D is TRBD2 (6 bases). Trimming shortened V by 2 bases and J by 4 bases, and 13 bases separated the two germline ends. This CDR3 region has 14 residues. Germline-derived CDR1 and CDR2 are SQVTM and ANQGSEA. The CDR3 coding sequence is TGCAGCGTTGAAAGGCCGGGAGAACCAGATACGCAGTATTTT. It encodes CSVERPGEPDTQYF.

This clonotype was detected only a few times. The chain links TRBV7-6 to TRBJ2-5; D is ambiguous. Trimming removed 6 bases from V and 11 bases from J, with 19 bases in between. Germline V gives CDR1 SGHVS, CDR2 FNYEAQ. This CDR3 is built from 13 residues. The CDR3 loop reads CASSPVAGLEQYF. The CDR3 bases are TGTGCCAGCAGTCCCGTCGCCGGGCTTGAGCAGTACTTC.

Concerning this clonotype itself: Germline and junction disagree at one end, which may indicate a read error. The chain carries TRBV6-5 and TRBJ2-5; the match to TRBD2 covers 10 bases. The length of the CDR3 is 14 residues. Germline CDR1 MNHEY, CDR2 SVGAGI. CDR3 coding DNA: TGTGTCAGCAGTCTAGCGGGAGCGAGGGAGACCCAGTACTTC. It codes for CVSSLAGARETQYF.

J is TRBJ2-4 and V is TRBV5-1; possibly TRBD1 for D (5 bases). Germline CDR1 is SGHRS and CDR2 is YFSETQ. V lost 8 bases and J 3 bases, leaving 21 bases between the germline ends. The length of the CDR3 is 16 residues. The CDR3 bases are TGCGCCAGTACCTTAGGGCCCCAGGGTGGCAAAAACATTCAGTACTTC. Amino acids: CASTLGPQGGKNIQYF.

This chain joins TRBV11-3 and TRBJ2-1, with D perhaps TRBD2 (6 bases). Trimming removed 1 base at V and 12 bases at J, with 10 bases between. This CDR3 contains 12 residues. CDR1 and CDR2 (germline): SGHNT, YENEEA. The CDR3 is CASSLAAGWQFF. CDR3 nucleotides: TGTGCCAGCAGCTTAGCGGCGGGATGGCAGTTCTTC.

The sample holds a few counts of this clonotype. The chain combines TRBV27 with TRBJ2-7; weak D call: TRBD1 (5 bases). V was cut by 9 bases and J by 2 bases, with 11 bases left in between. The CDR3 spans 12 residues. Germline V gene lookup returns CDR1 MNHEY and CDR2 SMNVEV (reference sequence). The CDR3: CASQKGPYEQYF. CDR3 DNA: TGTGCCAGTCAGAAGGGGCCCTACGAGCAGTACTTC.

A few counts support this clonotype. The rearrangement joins TRBV16 to TRBJ2-4; D unresolved. The DNA end lines up better with TRBJ2-7; the J call may be wrong. The germline CDR1 and CDR2 sequences are KGHSY and FQNENV. The CDR3 sequence is 17 residues long. CDR3 sequence reads: CASSQSTGSGWLYEQYF. The DNA of the CDR3 is TGTGCCAGCAGCCAATCAACGGGCTCTGGGTGGCTCTACGAGCAGTACTTC.

V usage is TRBV12-1 and J usage is TRBJ2-5; TRBD1, the table's D call, lacks a check against the DNA. TRBV12-1 represents a pseudogene. The CDR3 is 14 residues long. CDR3 amino acids: CASSFEGGKETQYF. DNA for the CDR3: TGTGCCAGCAGCTTTGAGGGGGGAAAAGAGACCCAGTACTTC.

A word on this clonotype: Germline and junction disagree at one end, which may indicate a read error. The rearrangement links TRBV5-5 to TRBJ2-7; TRBD1 or TRBD2 may be the D gene (6 bases each). CDR3 length: 14 residues. Germline V gene lookup returns CDR1 SGHKS and CDR2 YYEKEE (reference sequence). CDR3 sequence: CASNLEGEAYEQYF. Here the CDR3 DNA reads TGTGCCAGCAACTTGGAGGGGGAGGCCTACGAGCAGTACTTC.

The CDR3 sequence is CAISAPGVETQYF. The CDR3 nucleotides read TGTGCCATCAGTGCGCCAGGGGTCGAGACCCAGTACTTC. V gene TRBV10-3 combines with J gene TRBJ2-5; D is possibly TRBD1 (6 bases). Deletions cut 4 bases from V and 5 bases from J, with 11 bases between. The germline V gene has CDR1 ENHRY and CDR2 SYGVKD. There are 13 residues in the CDR3.

The chain uses TRBV6-6 and TRBJ2-2, with a weak D call TRBD2 (6 bases). CDR3 size: 16 residues. Per the germline V gene, CDR1 is MNHNY and CDR2 is SVGAGI (reference sequence). The V end was cut by 6 bases, the J end by 3 bases, with 17 bases between. CDR3 sequence: CASRWFGGVHTGELFF. The CDR3 DNA sequence: TGTGCCAGCAGGTGGTTCGGGGGAGTCCACACCGGGGAGCTGTTTTTT.

The rearrangement joins TRBV5-1 to TRBJ2-3; the match to TRBD2 covers 10 bases. Per the germline V gene, CDR1 is SGHRS and CDR2 is YFSETQ. V dropped 0 bases and J dropped 4; count of bases not matched to a gene: 8. This CDR3 comprises 17 residues. CDR3 in DNA: TGCGCCAGCAGCTTGGGATCTAGCGGGAGTCCCGCAGATACGCAGTATTTT. It is translated as CASSLGSSGSPADTQYF.

The rearrangement uses TRBV5-1 and TRBJ2-2, with 10 bases aligning to TRBD2. Germline CDR1 SGHRS, CDR2 YFSETQ. The junction had 5 bases not matched to a gene; V was cut back by 6 bases and J by 6 bases. This CDR3 contains 14 residues. CDR3 sequence: CASTLAGDAGELFF. CDR3 DNA: TGCGCCAGCACCCTAGCGGGAGACGCCGGGGAGCTGTTTTTT.

In DNA form, the CDR3 reads TGTGCCAGCAGCGAGTATCCTAGCGGGAGTTACAATGAGCAGTTCTTC. It translates to CASSEYPSGSYNEQFF. The chain employs TRBV9 and TRBJ2-1, with 10 bases identical to TRBD2. The CDR3 is 16 amino acids. The germline CDR1 and CDR2 sequences are SGDLS and YYNGEE. The junction had 7 bases not matched to a gene; V was cut back by 3 bases and J by 4 bases.

The rearrangement joins TRBV7-2 to TRBJ2-3, with 11 bases identical to TRBD2. The V segment lost 5 bases and the J segment 4 bases; nucleotides outside the gene matches: 8. Germline V gives CDR1 SGHTA, CDR2 FQGNSA. There are 16 residues in the CDR3. As DNA, the CDR3 is TGTGCCAGCAGCCGGCTGGGACTAGCGGTCCCAGATACGCAGTATTTT. Translation: CASSRLGLAVPDTQYF.

The genes are TRBV25-1 and TRBJ1-4, with a tentative D call TRBD1 (5 bases). CDR1 MGHDK and CDR2 SYGVNS come from the germline V gene. V lost 6 bases to trimming and J lost 7 bases, with 18 bases between them. The CDR3 contains 15 residues. The CDR3 nucleotides are TGTGCCAGCAGCGAAGGAGGAGGGACGGGTGAAAAACTGTTTTTT. Its translation: CASSEGGGTGEKLFF.

A remark on this clonotype: In this CDR3 the conserved last residue, phenylalanine or tryptophan, is missing, so a read error is likely. The genes are TRBV9 and TRBJ1-2, with 7 bases matching TRBD1. The germline CDR1 and CDR2 sequences are SGDLS and YYNGEE. Trimming took 3 bases from V and 8 from J; bases not matched to a gene: 16. This CDR3 is built from 16 residues. In DNA, the CDR3 is TGTGCCAGCAGCGGAACCGGGACAGTGACGACGGGCGGCTACACCTGC. It encodes CASSGTGTVTTGGYTC.

The chain combines TRBV4-1 with TRBJ2-4; tentatively, D is TRBD2 (6 bases). CDR1 is MGHRA and CDR2 is YSYEKL in the germline V gene. This CDR3 region has 16 residues. V lost 6 bases and J lost 7, with 22 bases in between. The CDR3 DNA reads TGCGCCAGCAGACGCGAATTGGGGGGAGATGTGAACATTCAGTACTTC. This translates into CASRRELGGDVNIQYF.

J is TRBJ2-4 and V is TRBV12-3 or TRBV12-4, with D maybe TRBD1 (6 bases). The V and J ends lost 5 bases and 0 bases respectively, with 20 bases between them. CDR3 length: 18 amino acids. The CDR3 DNA reads as TGTGCCAGCAGTCCCGCCCCACAGGGAAATCTAGCCAAAAACATTCAGTACTTC. Protein product: CASSPAPQGNLAKNIQYF.

The chain recombines TRBV20-1 with TRBJ1-1, with a possible D match to TRBD1 (5 bases). The CDR3 totals 12 residues. Germline V gene data show CDR1 as DFQATT and CDR2 as SNEGSKA (reference sequence). V dropped 4 bases and J dropped 1 base, with 7 bases sitting between them. CDR3 in DNA: TGCAGTGCTACAGACAGGAACACTGAAGCTTTCTTT. This translates into CSATDRNTEAFF.

The chain uses TRBV7-2 and TRBJ2-1; D is unclear. The DNA matches TRBJ2-7 better at its end, which makes the J call doubtful. Germline CDR1 SGHTA, CDR2 FQGNSA. The CDR3 has 13 amino acids. DNA of the CDR3: TGTGCCAGCAGCTTAAATTTACGGGCTGAGCAGTACTTC. Its translation: CASSLNLRAEQYF.

The genes are TRBV2 and TRBJ2-5; D not resolved. The end of the DNA aligns better with TRBJ2-7, so the J call may be wrong. Germline CDR1 reads SNHLY; CDR2 reads FYNNEI. The CDR3 is made up of 11 amino acids. CDR3 loop: CASSEGNEQYF. CDR3 sequence (DNA): TGTGCCAGCAGTGAAGGTAACGAGCAGTACTTC.

The chain combines TRBV6-1 with TRBJ1-5, with D uncertain. The germline V gene encodes CDR1 MNHNS and CDR2 SASEGT. This CDR3 has 15 residues. V dropped 7 bases and J dropped 5 bases, with 18 bases sitting between them. The CDR3 DNA sequence: TGTGCCAGCAACCCCCACCGGGAGAGCGATCAGCCCCAGCATTTT. This gives the protein CASNPHRESDQPQHF.

This clonotype was observed a handful of times. The chain has TRBV6-5 and TRBJ2-5; 14 nucleotides align to TRBD2. Judging by the DNA end, TRBJ2-7 fits better; the J call may be wrong. CDR3 length: 15 residues. Germline V gives CDR1 MNHEY, CDR2 SVGAGI. CDR3 residues: CASSWGLAGAGEQYF. The CDR3 DNA reads TGTGCCAGCAGTTGGGGACTAGCGGGAGCAGGCGAGCAGTACTTC.

The gene calls are TRBV6-2 or TRBV6-3 and TRBJ1-1; TRBD1 might be the D (5 bases). The CDR3 consists of 14 residues. Germline V gene lookup returns CDR1 MNHEY and CDR2 SVGEGT. V was clipped by 2 bases and J by 1 base, with 8 bases between them. Written as DNA, the CDR3 is TGTGCCAGCAGTTACGGGACGGAGAACACTGAAGCTTTCTTT. Amino acids: CASSYGTENTEAFF.

This clonotype was detected only a few times. V is TRBV4-1 and J is TRBJ1-2, with 7 bases fitting TRBD1. CDR3 length equals 16 residues. The junction had 8 bases not matched to a gene; V was cut back by 2 bases and J by 2 bases. Germline assignment: CDR1 MGHRA and CDR2 YSYEKL. The CDR3 nucleotides are TGCGCCAGCAGCCAACTGGGGACAGCTCTAAACTATGGCTACACCTTC. Its protein product is CASSQLGTALNYGYTF.

The chain carries TRBV20-1 and TRBJ1-2; TRBD1 agrees at 8 bases. J lost 10 bases, V lost 5 bases, and 6 bases had no gene match. The CDR3 runs 11 residues. Germline values: CDR1 DFQATT, CDR2 SNEGSKA (reference sequence). CDR3: CSARQGNSYTF. CDR3 nucleotides: TGCAGTGCTCGACAGGGGAATTCCTACACCTTC.

This chain uses TRBV6-1 with TRBJ1-2, with D possibly matching TRBD1 (5 bases). V lost 5 bases to trimming and J lost 8 bases, with 9 bases between them. Germline values: CDR1 MNHNS, CDR2 SASEGT. This CDR3 spans 11 amino acids. The CDR3 region has the DNA TGTGCCAGCAGTCCAAGGGGAGGCTACACCTTC. This encodes CASSPRGGYTF.

V is TRBV27 and J is TRBJ2-1; 7 nucleotides agree with TRBD2. Germline-derived CDR1 and CDR2 are MNHEY and SMNVEV (reference sequence). CDR3 size: 13 residues. Trimming at V came to 6 bases and at J to 8 bases, leaving 7 bases not matched to a gene. The CDR3 region is CASSPSGGYEQFF. The CDR3, as DNA: TGTGCCAGCAGCCCATCGGGGGGTTATGAGCAGTTCTTC.

The genes are TRBV7-9 and TRBJ2-7; D gene unclear. CDR3 length: 17 residues. Germline CDR1 SEHNR, CDR2 FQNEAQ (reference sequence). V dropped 2 bases and J dropped 0 bases, with 17 bases sitting between them. In DNA form, the CDR3 reads TGTGCCAGCAGCTTATCCCTCGGAGACCGCAGCTCCTACGAGCAGTACTTC. Protein sequence: CASSLSLGDRSSYEQYF.